A selection of T cell receptor beta chains follows, all from one sample in a study of T cells in Graves' hyperthyroidism and ophthalmopathy. TCRdb ran MiXCR on the multiplex PCR reads and lists one entry per CDR3 protein. In the table there are about 96,000 distinct CDR3 sequences, about half of which are singletons. Sequenced material: blood. These receptors were taken from a woman in her 40s with Graves' hyperthyroidism. CDR3s include the opening cysteine and the closing phenylalanine or tryptophan. The D gene is left open where the match is weak. Rows may omit the clone size; those that give it use once, few, many or a size class.

size: .; D: .; J: TRBJ1-4; V: TRBV10-3; CDR3: CAISRTATNERLFF; DNA: TGTGCCATCAGTCGGACAGCAACTAATGAAAGACTGTTTTTT
size: .; D: TRBD2; J: TRBJ2-3; V: TRBV11-2; CDR3: CASSSTSAYTDTQYF; DNA: TGTGCCAGCAGTTCCACTAGCGCCTACACAGATACGCAGTATTTT
size: few; D: .; J: TRBJ2-5; V: TRBV7-2; CDR3: CASSFRGGTQYF; DNA: TGTGCCAGCAGTTTCAGGGGGGGGACCCAGTACTTC
size: many; D: .; J: TRBJ2-7; V: TRBV14; CDR3: CASSPTGTFREQYF; DNA: TGTGCCAGCAGCCCGACCGGGACCTTTCGCGAGCAGTACTTC
size: .; D: TRBD2; J: TRBJ2-7; V: TRBV7-8; CDR3: CATRERGSYEQYF; DNA: TGTGCCACGCGGGAGCGGGGCTCCTACGAGCAGTACTTC
size: .; D: .; J: TRBJ1-1; V: TRBV2; CDR3: CASSLGGLVDTEAFF; DNA: TGTGCCAGCAGTCTCGGGGGGCTGGTAGACACTGAAGCTTTCTTT
size: .; D: .; J: TRBJ1-2; V: TRBV24-1; CDR3: CATSDLWRAYGYTF; DNA: TGTGCCACCAGTGATTTGTGGAGGGCCTATGGCTACACCTTC
size: .; D: TRBD1; J: TRBJ2-7; V: TRBV15; CDR3: CATSREPQGARYEQYF; DNA: TGTGCCACCAGCAGAGAACCACAGGGGGCTCGGTACGAGCAGTACTTC
size: many; D: TRBD1; J: TRBJ2-7; V: TRBV7-9; CDR3: CASSLQGGFYEQYF; DNA: TGTGCCAGCAGCCTACAGGGGGGATTCTACGAGCAGTACTTC
size: many; D: .; J: TRBJ1-4; V: TRBV20-1; CDR3: CSARADAWGKLFF; DNA: TGCAGTGCTAGAGCAGACGCCTGGGGAAAACTGTTTTTT
size: .; D: .; J: TRBJ2-7; V: TRBV7-9; CDR3: CASSLGGHYYEQYF; DNA: TGTGCCAGCAGCTTAGGCGGACATTACTACGAGCAGTACTTC